A selection of T cell receptor beta chains follows, all from one sample in a study of Ad26.COV2.S vaccination and SARS-CoV-2 variants. Some clones are missing from TCRdb's copy, which holds only in-frame ones; the method was immunoSEQ multiplex PCR. The table lists just over 350,000 clones, roughly 94% of them singletons, with 3.9% in the top ten. Specimen: peripheral blood, collected after recovery from COVID-19. The receptors come from a human donor who had recovered from COVID-19. Both conserved end residues are part of each CDR3. Fields, in order: CDR3 protein, CDR3 DNA, clone size, D gene, J gene, V gene. The D gene is left open where the match is weak. Some rows mark clone size as missing; the rest say once, few, many or name a class of expanded clone.

CASSQVGQGGDEQYF,TGCGCCAGCAGCCAAGTTGGGCAGGGGGGCGACGAGCAGTACTTC,.,.,TRBJ2-7,TRBV4-1
CASSSPDRGPAEAFF,TGTGCCAGCAGCTCCCCCGACAGGGGACCCGCTGAAGCTTTCTTT,.,TRBD1,TRBJ1-1,TRBV11-2
CASTLASSSDTQYF,TGTGCCAGCACACTAGCGTCATCATCAGATACGCAGTATTTT,.,TRBD2,TRBJ2-3,TRBV7-9
CASSPGNTIYF,TGTGCCAGCAGCCCAGGAAACACCATATATTTT,.,.,TRBJ1-3,TRBV14
CASSFGRNSGNTIYF,TGTGCCAGCAGCTTTGGCAGGAACTCTGGAAACACCATATATTTT,.,.,TRBJ1-3,TRBV7-9
CASSPPRGQGGYTF,TGTGCCAGCAGCCCACCTAGGGGGCAGGGTGGCTACACCTTC,.,TRBD1,TRBJ1-2,TRBV7-2
CASSQSPVSNQPQHF,TGTGCCAGCAGCCAATCGCCAGTTAGCAATCAGCCCCAGCATTTT,.,.,TRBJ1-5,TRBV16
CASSRQNSYEQYF,TGTGCCAGCAGCCGACAGAACTCCTACGAGCAGTACTTC,once,.,TRBJ2-7,TRBV2
CASSPRTLAGELFF,TGTGCCAGCAGCCCCCGGACCTTGGCCGGGGAGCTGTTTTTT,few,.,TRBJ2-2,TRBV9
CASRPADRPYGYTF,TGTGCCAGCAGACCAGCAGACAGGCCTTATGGCTACACCTTC,.,.,TRBJ1-2,TRBV7-2
CASSQTGVYEQYF,TGTGCCAGCTCGCAGACAGGGGTCTACGAGCAGTACTTC,.,TRBD1,TRBJ2-7,TRBV18
CASSDGTSGTNEQFF,TGCGCCAGCAGCGACGGGACTAGCGGAACTAATGAGCAGTTCTTC,.,TRBD2,TRBJ2-1,TRBV5-1
CASSELGGNSNQPQHF,TGCGCCAGCAGTGAGTTGGGGGGGAATAGCAATCAGCCCCAGCATTTT,.,.,TRBJ1-5,TRBV10-2
CASTDTGSGYTF,TGTGCCAGTACCGATACCGGGTCTGGCTACACCTTC,.,.,TRBJ1-2,TRBV19
CSAQGQTGNTIYF,TGCAGCGCCCAGGGACAAACTGGAAACACCATATATTTT,.,.,TRBJ1-3,TRBV29-1
CATGGTDPNEQFF,TGTGCCACCGGAGGGACGGACCCAAATGAGCAGTTCTTC,.,.,TRBJ2-1,TRBV24-1
CAWSESEPQHF,TGTGCCTGGAGTGAATCGGAGCCCCAGCATTTT,.,.,TRBJ1-5,TRBV30
CASSQDPGLVTHEQFF,TGCGCCAGCAGCCAAGACCCGGGACTAGTCACACATGAGCAGTTCTTC,once,TRBD2,TRBJ2-1,TRBV4-1
CATTAGARGNTIYF,TGTGCCACCACGGCAGGGGCGCGTGGAAACACCATATATTTT,.,.,TRBJ1-3,TRBV6-5
CASSRGLDSPLHF,TGTGCCAGCAGCAGGGGGTTAGATTCACCCCTCCACTTT,.,TRBD1,TRBJ1-6,TRBV6-5
CASSPSLAGGPGNEQFF,TGTGCCAGCAGCCCGTCATTAGCGGGGGGGCCGGGTAATGAGCAGTTCTTC,.,TRBD2,TRBJ2-1,TRBV5-4
CATSRALSGRRQFF,TGTGCCACCAGCAGAGCCCTCTCAGGGAGACGGCAGTTCTTC,.,.,TRBJ2-1,TRBV15